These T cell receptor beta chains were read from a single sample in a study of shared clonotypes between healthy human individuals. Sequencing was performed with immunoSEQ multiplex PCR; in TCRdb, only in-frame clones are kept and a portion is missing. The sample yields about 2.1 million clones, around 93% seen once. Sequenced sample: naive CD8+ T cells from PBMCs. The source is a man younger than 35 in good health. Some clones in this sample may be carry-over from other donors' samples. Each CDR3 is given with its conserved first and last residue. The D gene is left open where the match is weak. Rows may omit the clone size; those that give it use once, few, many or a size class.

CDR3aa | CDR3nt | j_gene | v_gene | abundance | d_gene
CASSLSGANTEAFF | TGTGCCAGCAGTTTATCAGGGGCCAACACTGAAGCTTTCTTT | TRBJ1-1 | TRBV27 | . | .
CSVEAGGRTDTQYF | TGCAGCGTTGAAGCGGGAGGGCGAACAGATACGCAGTATTTT | TRBJ2-3 | TRBV29-1 | once | TRBD2
CACRRPGDTGELFF | TGTGCCTGCCGCCGGCCTGGGGACACCGGGGAGCTGTTTTTT | TRBJ2-2 | TRBV30 | . | .
CASSGIYNEQFF | TGTGCCAGCAGCGGGATTTACAATGAGCAGTTCTTC | TRBJ2-1 | TRBV9 | . | .
CASSRSSGAYPYEQYF | TGTGCCAGCAGTCGGTCTAGCGGGGCTTATCCCTACGAGCAGTACTTC | TRBJ2-7 | TRBV27 | . | TRBD2
CASSLGVFSSYNEQFF | TGTGCCAGCAGTCTCGGGGTGTTTAGCTCCTACAATGAGCAGTTCTTC | TRBJ2-1 | TRBV27 | . | .
CASSSRLAGANVLTF | TGTGCCAGCAGCTCACGGTTGGCTGGGGCCAACGTCCTGACTTTC | TRBJ2-6 | TRBV9 | . | .
CASNQRGGANEKLFF | TGTGCCAGTAACCAACGGGGGGGAGCTAATGAAAAACTGTTTTTT | TRBJ1-4 | TRBV19 | . | .
CASSQVGLSGGNEQFF | TGCGCCAGCAGCCAAGTGGGACTATCCGGAGGGAATGAGCAGTTCTTC | TRBJ2-1 | TRBV4-1 | once | TRBD2
CASSQEQFSGNTIYF | TGTGCCAGCAGCCAAGAGCAGTTCTCTGGAAACACCATATATTTT | TRBJ1-3 | TRBV4-2 | once | .
CASTTYGTDTQYF | TGTGCCAGCACCACTTACGGAACAGATACGCAGTATTTT | TRBJ2-3 | TRBV27 | . | .
CASRLAVQETQYF | TGTGCCAGCAGACTAGCAGTCCAAGAGACCCAGTACTTC | TRBJ2-5 | TRBV7-2 | . | .
CASSPWDSKLNEQFF | TGTGCCAGCTCTCCCTGGGACTCTAAACTCAATGAGCAGTTCTTC | TRBJ2-1 | TRBV2 | . | .
CASSFHPGTQPYEQYF | TGTGCCAGCAGCTTCCACCCCGGGACTCAACCCTACGAGCAGTACTTC | TRBJ2-7 | TRBV7-6 | . | .
CASSLEVGFNQPQHF | TGTGCCAGCAGCTTAGAGGTCGGTTTCAATCAGCCCCAGCATTTT | TRBJ1-5 | TRBV11-2 | . | .
CASRALTGGNYEQYF | TGTGCCAGCAGGGCCCTGACAGGGGGCAACTACGAGCAGTACTTC | TRBJ2-7 | TRBV27 | . | TRBD1
CASSLGRGDATGTQYF | TGTGCCAGCAGCTTAGGCAGAGGGGATGCGACTGGGACCCAGTACTTC | TRBJ2-5 | TRBV11-3 | . | .
CAWRFGGLYGYTF | TGTGCCTGGAGGTTCGGGGGGCTTTATGGCTACACCTTC | TRBJ1-2 | TRBV30 | . | .
CASSWTSGLGRTDTQYF | TGTGCCAGCAGTTGGACTAGCGGGCTCGGACGGACAGATACGCAGTATTTT | TRBJ2-3 | TRBV27 | . | TRBD2
CAWLTGGTGELFF | TGTGCCTGGTTGACAGGTGGCACCGGGGAGCTGTTTTTT | TRBJ2-2 | TRBV30 | . | .
CASSQDFRLAGDEQFF | TGCGCCAGCAGCCAAGATTTTAGGCTAGCGGGAGATGAGCAGTTCTTC | TRBJ2-1 | TRBV4-3 | . | TRBD2
CASIHGGANTEAFF | TGTGCCAGCATTCACGGGGGGGCGAACACTGAAGCTTTCTTT | TRBJ1-1 | TRBV7-9 | once | .
CASSQLGAYNEQFF | TGCGCCAGCAGCCAACTAGGCGCCTACAATGAGCAGTTCTTC | TRBJ2-1 | TRBV4-1 | . | .
CASSIDLEGHEQFF | TGTGCCAGTAGTATTGATCTAGAGGGTCATGAGCAGTTCTTC | TRBJ2-1 | TRBV19 | . | .
CASSSKPPVNRYNEQFF | TGTGCCAGCAGCTCCAAACCCCCCGTCAACCGCTACAATGAGCAGTTCTTC | TRBJ2-1 | TRBV21-1 | . | .
CAISDTLGATAFF | TGTGCCATCAGTGATACGTTAGGGGCAACCGCTTTCTTT | TRBJ1-1 | TRBV10-3 | . | .
CASSPQAQYEQFF | TGTGCCAGCAGCCCCCAGGCCCAATATGAGCAGTTCTTC | TRBJ2-1 | TRBV7-9 | . | .
CASSSDSLGHSNTGELFF | TGTGCCAGCAGCTCTGACTCACTTGGACATTCGAACACCGGGGAGCTGTTTTTT | TRBJ2-2 | TRBV7-9 | . | .
CASRVENQNTEAFF | TGTGCCAGTAGAGTAGAGAACCAGAACACTGAAGCTTTCTTT | TRBJ1-1 | TRBV19 | few | .
CASSSTGTGSYEQYF | TGTGCCAGCAGCTCAACCGGGACAGGGTCGTACGAGCAGTACTTC | TRBJ2-7 | TRBV11-2 | . | TRBD1
CASSLTSGSPYNGELFF | TGTGCCAGCAGTTTAACTAGCGGGAGCCCTTATAACGGGGAGCTGTTTTTT | TRBJ2-2 | TRBV28 | . | TRBD2
CASSWEEGTDTQYF | TGTGCCAGTAGTTGGGAGGAGGGAACAGATACGCAGTATTTT | TRBJ2-3 | TRBV19 | . | .
CASRPDFYGYTF | TGTGCCAGCAGACCGGACTTCTATGGCTACACCTTC | TRBJ1-2 | TRBV6-1 | . | .
CASSPGPNSGNTIYF | TGCGCCAGCAGCCCAGGGCCAAACTCTGGAAACACCATATATTTT | TRBJ1-3 | TRBV4-1 | . | .
CASSPGGTGNQPQHF | TGTGCCAGCAGCCCCGGGGGCACGGGCAATCAGCCCCAGCATTTT | TRBJ1-5 | TRBV9 | few | .
CASSLATGLSSYEQYF | TGTGCCAGCAGTCTAGCGACAGGGTTGAGCTCCTACGAGCAGTACTTC | TRBJ2-7 | TRBV27 | . | .
CASSLFQGSDWYGYTF | TGTGCCAGCAGTTTATTTCAGGGGTCGGATTGGTATGGCTACACCTTC | TRBJ1-2 | TRBV27 | . | .
CASSRPPDEQFF | TGTGCCAGCAGCCGCCCACCGGATGAGCAGTTCTTC | TRBJ2-1 | TRBV5-4 | . | .
CASSDGLAGVGETQYF | TGTGCCAGCAGTGACGGGCTAGCGGGAGTCGGTGAGACCCAGTACTTC | TRBJ2-5 | TRBV6-1 | . | TRBD2
CASSLPREFKGYTF | TGTGCCAGCAGTTTGCCCAGGGAGTTTAAGGGCTACACCTTC | TRBJ1-2 | TRBV28 | . | .
CASTTWAGELFF | TGCGCCAGCACCACGTGGGCCGGGGAGCTGTTTTTT | TRBJ2-2 | TRBV10-2 | . | .
CASSVTDDWGWEQYF | TGTGCCAGCAGTGTAACGGACGATTGGGGGTGGGAGCAGTACTTC | TRBJ2-7 | TRBV6-1 | . | .